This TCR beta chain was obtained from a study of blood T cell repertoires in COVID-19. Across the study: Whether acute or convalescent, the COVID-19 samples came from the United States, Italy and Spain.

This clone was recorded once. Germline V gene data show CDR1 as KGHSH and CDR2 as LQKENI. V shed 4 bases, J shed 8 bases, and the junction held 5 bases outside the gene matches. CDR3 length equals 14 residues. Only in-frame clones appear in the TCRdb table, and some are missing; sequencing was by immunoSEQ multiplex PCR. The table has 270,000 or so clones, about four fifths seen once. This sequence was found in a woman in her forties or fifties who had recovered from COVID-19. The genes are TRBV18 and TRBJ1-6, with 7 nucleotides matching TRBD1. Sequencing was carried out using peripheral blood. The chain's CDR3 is CASSHGTDYSPLHF. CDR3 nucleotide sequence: TGTGCCAGCTCACATGGGACAGATTATTCACCCCTCCACTTT.